This TCR beta chain was sequenced in a study of cytotoxic CD8 clonotypes in ibrutinib-treated CLL. Study-wide context: Patients: roughly ten relapsed/refractory, approximately 14 treatment-naive, 17 to 18 IGHV unmutated. Once treatment had gone on for a median of approximately 11 months, range 6 to 36, response samples were drawn.

On this clone itself: No antigen is known for it.

TCRdb keeps only in-frame clones here, not all; method: immunoSEQ multiplex PCR. Of 150,000 to 200,000 clones listed, approximately 68% are singletons. Study conclusions and caveats: Against age-matched healthy donors, baseline clonality ran higher and tracked circulating CD8+ T-cell counts.

Germline V CDR1 and CDR2: MNHEY, SVGAGI. The V gene end was trimmed by 6 bases and the J gene end by 8 bases; junction bases not matched to a gene: 7. CDR3 length: 13 amino acids. Around 2 micrograms of genomic DNA came from cryopreserved PBMCs for TCR beta libraries. The chain is built from TRBV6-5 and TRBJ1-2; 9 bases align to TRBD1. This clonotype was obtained from a human donor with chronic lymphocytic leukemia. The sample was PBMCs, taken after 24 months of ibrutinib treatment. In DNA form, the CDR3 reads TGTGCCAGCAGAAACAGGGGGCAGGGAGGCTACACCTTC. Its translation is CASRNRGQGGYTF.